A selection of T cell receptor beta chains follows, all from one sample in a study of PD-L1 blockade in urothelial cancer. This table comes from immunoSEQ multiplex PCR, and its TCRdb copy is limited to in-frame clones, with some not included. The top ten clones hold 3.1% of a sample with under 30,000 clones, approximately 87% of them seen once. Specimen: PBMCs, collected around atezolizumab (anti-PD-L1) treatment. These receptors were obtained from a man in his fifties with urothelial cancer. Each CDR3 is given with its conserved first and last residue. The D gene is left open where the match is weak. Clone size, where shown, is once, few, many, or a class for clones that have expanded.

TRBV10-1	.	TRBJ2-5	.	TGCGCCAGCAGTGAAGACAACTCCCGGATGGGGACCCAGTACTTC	CASSEDNSRMGTQYF
TRBV30	.	TRBJ1-1	TRBD1	TGTGCCTGGAGTATACAGGGGGCACACACTGAAGCTTTCTTT	CAWSIQGAHTEAFF
TRBV28	.	TRBJ2-4	.	TGTGCCAGCAGCCAACCCACGCGGACCTCGGGGAACATTCAGTACTTC	CASSQPTRTSGNIQYF
TRBV28	.	TRBJ2-4	.	TGTGCCAGCAGACCAGGGCTAGCCAAAAACATTCAGTACTTC	CASRPGLAKNIQYF
TRBV9	.	TRBJ2-2	.	TGTGCCAGCAGCGTCGGCGGGGGCGAGGCCGGGGAGCTGTTTTTT	CASSVGGGEAGELFF
TRBV4-3	.	TRBJ1-4	TRBD1	TGCGCCAGCAGCCAAGAAGGTGACAGGGAGTCCGAAAAACTGTTTTTT	CASSQEGDRESEKLFF
TRBV5-1	.	TRBJ2-7	TRBD2	TGCGCCAGCAGCTCCGCAGCGGGAGGGCCCTACGAGCAGTACTTC	CASSSAAGGPYEQYF
TRBV6-1	few	TRBJ1-2	.	TGTGCCAGCAGTGTGACTTTAAACTATGGCTACACCTTC	CASSVTLNYGYTF
TRBV27	.	TRBJ2-5	.	TGTGCCAGCTCCTCCTTTGACCGGGTAGAGACCCAGTACTTC	CASSSFDRVETQYF
TRBV6-5	.	TRBJ2-5	TRBD2	TGTGCCAGCAGTTACGGGTTAGCGGGATTTACGGCCCAGTACTTC	CASSYGLAGFTAQYF
TRBV6-5	once	TRBJ2-7	.	TGTGCCAGCAGTCGACTAGACGAGCAGTACTTC	CASSRLDEQYF
TRBV27	few	TRBJ1-6	.	TGTGCCAGCAGCCCCATCGAGGGCCGCTCACCCCTCCACTTT	CASSPIEGRSPLHF
TRBV7-6	.	TRBJ2-2	TRBD2	TGTGCCAGCATCCTAGCGGCTCCCACCGGGGAGCTGTTTTTT	CASILAAPTGELFF
TRBV6-1	.	TRBJ2-7	.	TGTGCCAGCACCCTCCTAGCAGGCTCCTACGAGCAGTACTTC	CASTLLAGSYEQYF
TRBV2	once	TRBJ1-5	TRBD1	TGTGCCAGCAGTGAAGTGGGGCTTACAGGGGGCCGGGGGCATTTT	CASSEVGLTGGRGHF
TRBV5-1	.	TRBJ2-5	.	TGCGCCAGCAGATCCGGAGAGACCCAGTACTTC	CASRSGETQYF
TRBV18	.	TRBJ1-4	.	TGTGCCAGCTCACAGGTTCGGCAGGGAGGGGCCCCAAATGAAAAACTGTTTTTT	CASSQVRQGGAPNEKLFF
TRBV10-3	.	TRBJ2-3	TRBD1	TGTGCCATCAAACCGGGACAGGGGTGGGATACGCAGTATTTT	CAIKPGQGWDTQYF
TRBV11-3	.	TRBJ2-2	TRBD2	TGTGCCAGCAGCACCGGGACTACGACCGGGGAGCTGTTTTTT	CASSTGTTTGELFF
TRBV28	.	TRBJ2-3	TRBD1	TGTGCCAGCAGAGGGACAGATTGGACCCTTACCTACACAGATACGCAGTATTTT	CASRGTDWTLTYTDTQYF
TRBV11-2	.	TRBJ2-2	TRBD2	TGTGCCAGCAGCCAATTAATAACTAGCGGGAAGTCCGGGGAGCTGTTTTTT	CASSQLITSGKSGELFF
TRBV2	.	TRBJ2-1	.	TGTGCCAGCACCCCAAATCTCGGGAGCAGGTCCTACAATGAGCAGTTCTTC	CASTPNLGSRSYNEQFF
TRBV7-6	.	TRBJ1-1	.	TGTGCCAGCAGCTTAGGGTACAGAGGGTCGAACACTGAAGCTTTCTTT	CASSLGYRGSNTEAFF
TRBV19	.	TRBJ1-5	TRBD1	TGTGCCAGTAGTATTATGGGACAGAGCAATCAGCCCCAGCATTTT	CASSIMGQSNQPQHF
TRBV27	.	TRBJ1-1	TRBD1	TGTGCCAGCAGTCCAAGGACAGGGAAGAACACTGAAGCTTTCTTT	CASSPRTGKNTEAFF
TRBV7-9	.	TRBJ2-7	.	TGTGCCAGCGGGGGGGCCTCTCCCTCTAAGGAGCAGTACTTC	CASGGASPSKEQYF
TRBV6-5	.	TRBJ2-5	.	TGTGCCAGCAGTTACGGGCGACAAGAGACCCAGTACTTC	CASSYGRQETQYF
TRBV9	.	TRBJ2-1	.	TGTGCCAGCAGCGTAGCCCCGGATGAGCAGTTCTTC	CASSVAPDEQFF
TRBV30	.	TRBJ1-2	.	TGTGCCTGGAGTCCATTCTATGGCTACACCTTC	CAWSPFYGYTF
TRBV6-6	.	TRBJ2-7	TRBD1	TGTGCCAGCACTGAATTTGGGACAGGGGACGAGCAGTACTTC	CASTEFGTGDEQYF
TRBV28	.	TRBJ2-7	TRBD1	TGTGCCAGTAGAACTGGAGACAGGGGGACCTACGAGCAGTACTTC	CASRTGDRGTYEQYF
TRBV7-9	.	TRBJ2-3	TRBD2	TGTGCCAGCAGTCTGGGGTTAGCGGGGAGCACAGATACGCAGTATTTT	CASSLGLAGSTDTQYF
TRBV19	.	TRBJ2-2	TRBD2	TGTGCCAGTAGTATAGAAGGGACTAGCGGGAGCGGATTTGGCGGGGAGCTGTTTTTT	CASSIEGTSGSGFGGELFF
TRBV2	.	TRBJ2-1	TRBD2	TGTGCCAGCAGCCTTAGCGGGGGGGGGTACAATGAGCAGTTCTTC	CASSLSGGGYNEQFF
TRBV2	.	TRBJ2-1	.	TGTGCCAGCACCTATACTCTTGAGCAGTTCTTC	CASTYTLEQFF
TRBV6-5	.	TRBJ1-4	TRBD1	TGTGCCAGCAGTTACTCGGGGACAGGGGATGAAAAACTGTTTTTT	CASSYSGTGDEKLFF
TRBV6-5	.	TRBJ2-7	TRBD1	TGTGCCAGCTGCCCACAGGGGGCTCCCTACGAGCAGTACTTC	CASCPQGAPYEQYF
TRBV6-5	.	TRBJ1-3	.	TGTGCCAGCAGTTACGTAGTTCTAGAAGGAAACACCATATATTTT	CASSYVVLEGNTIYF
TRBV7-9	.	TRBJ2-2	TRBD1	TGTGCCAGCAGCACCCGGGACAGGGGGACCGGGGAGCTGTTTTTT	CASSTRDRGTGELFF
TRBV30	.	TRBJ2-7	.	TGTGCCTGGACCACCAGAAGAGCGAGGAGCTCCTACGAGCAGTACTTC	CAWTTRRARSSYEQYF
TRBV5-1	once	TRBJ2-7	TRBD1	TGCGCCAGCAGCTTGGCCGGTCTATTCAGGACAGGGGGGTCCTACGAGCAGTACTTC	CASSLAGLFRTGGSYEQYF
TRBV28	once	TRBJ1-5	TRBD1	TGTGCCAGCAGGGAGACAGGGTTTAAAGGTCAGCCCCAGCATTTT	CASRETGFKGQPQHF
TRBV28	.	TRBJ1-5	TRBD1	TGTGCCACAGGGGGCGGCAATCAGCCCCAGCATTTT	CATGGGNQPQHF
TRBV29-1	.	TRBJ2-7	.	TGCAGCGTTAGCTCACCCGAGCAGTACTTC	CSVSSPEQYF
TRBV14	once	TRBJ2-7	TRBD2	TGTGCCAGCAGCCAAGGGACTAGCGGGATGAAGCAGTACTTC	CASSQGTSGMKQYF
TRBV19	.	TRBJ2-7	TRBD2	TGTGCCAGTAGTGTTCCTAGCGGGAGTGTCTACGAGCAGTACTTC	CASSVPSGSVYEQYF
TRBV19	few	TRBJ2-3	.	TGTGCCAGTACCCAGTTCGCAGGGCCCCCCACAGATACGCAGTATTTT	CASTQFAGPPTDTQYF
TRBV19	.	TRBJ2-3	TRBD2	TGTGCCAGTAGTGCGGACTGGGGGGGAGGTGATACGCAGTATTTT	CASSADWGGGDTQYF
TRBV27	.	TRBJ2-5	.	TGTGCCAGCAGTTGGGGGGGACAGATTGGGACTAGGTACTTC	CASSWGGQIGTRYF
TRBV7-2	.	TRBJ1-2	.	TGTGCCAGCAGCTTCAAAGGGAGTAACTATGGCTACACCTTC	CASSFKGSNYGYTF
TRBV2	.	TRBJ2-7	TRBD1	TGTGCCAGCAGAGAACCCGGGACAGGGGACGGGCAGTACTTC	CASREPGTGDGQYF
TRBV30	.	TRBJ2-2	.	TGTGCCTGGAGTGGCCCTAGCGACACCGGGGAGCTGTTTTTT	CAWSGPSDTGELFF
TRBV7-6	.	TRBJ2-1	.	TGTGCCAGCAGCTTACCGGACTATAAGGCGGATGAGCAGTTCTTC	CASSLPDYKADEQFF
TRBV7-9	.	TRBJ2-7	.	TGTGCCAGCAGCTTAAGTGCCAGCGTCGGCGAGCAGTACTTC	CASSLSASVGEQYF